This TCR beta chain was recorded in a study of T cell responses to AZD1222 COVID-19 vaccine (dated by TCRdb to about 2021). Turning to the overall study: AZD1222 recipients whose second dose came at about 4 weeks and those whose second dose came at about 12 weeks were combined into one group, since spike-specific TCR depth and breadth did not differ between the two schedules. Enrollment into the trials was organized by age into subgroups of 18-55, 56-69 and 70-plus years, and those subgroups contained roughly 150, 30 and 60 TCR-sequenced participants, respectively. A total of 230 to 250 trial participants underwent TCR sequencing, of whom some 210 received two doses of AZD1222 and some 26 received two doses of the MenACWY control vaccine.

Remarks on this clone: Its antigen is not yet known. Base quality data are lacking; no much larger clone is found one base away.

The investigation overall reported the following: After two AZD1222 doses, spike-specific TCR breadth and depth were significantly higher than at day 0 and than in MenACWY recipients. Epitopes outside the regions mutated in the B.1.351 and B.1.1.7 variants were reportedly recognized by nearly half of the unique spike-specific TCRs. Participants were mostly white British, with more females than males. The authors suggested clonal diversity may have been underestimated. Conclusions about previously exposed vaccinees were limited because only six AZD1222 recipients were SARS-CoV-2 seropositive at baseline. In the small 56-69-year group, the increase in depth fell short of significance, most likely because of low power. CD4 TCRs associated with the vaccine covered the entire spike protein, and the dominant responses were in regions 160-218 and 743-854. Because no samples from the day 14 peak response were available, repertoires could be characterized only after the peak T cell response.

The label giving this sample's time point can be read as: baseline before first vaccination. Vaccinee samples were obtained from the UK trials COV001 and COV002, which included a single-blind randomized controlled phase 2/3 trial of AZD1222 (ChAdOx1 nCoV-19) in healthy adults. For TCRbeta chain sequencing, PBMC samples were collected from trial participants at day 0 and at day 28 after the second dose. The CDR3 starts with the cysteine, ends with the phenylalanine, and has 14 residues. The CDR3 DNA has 42 bases and is translated from base 1. V is cut back by 6 bases and J by 2 bases, with 5 bases in the junction unmatched. The germline V gene specifies KGHSH as CDR1 and LQKENI as CDR2. The CDR3 regions of human TCRbeta chains were subjected to immunosequencing. As for the authors' bioinformatics: TCRs in the repertoires were compared against a reference library of SARS-CoV-2-specific TCRs that had been generated with the MIRA antigen-specificity platform. Breadth was defined as the fraction of unique TCRs that were SARS-CoV-2-associated, and depth was defined as the fraction of total T cells that were SARS-CoV-2-associated. Each spike-specific TCR was assigned to its reactive spike region and to a CD4 or CD8 class using the MIRA data. Log10-transformed breadth and depth values were compared by one-way ANOVA with Sidak's multiple comparisons tests. TCRdb retrieved this table from immuneACCESS and kept in-frame rearrangements only. Not all clones are present; in checked studies, unresolved V genes account for under half, and no reason is known for the remainder. V, J and clone size are taken as reported in that table, and D and trimming were inferred from the DNA itself. The sample table contains about 150,000 clones; only one count was recorded for approximately 90% of them. The top ten clonotypes cover around 5.5% of the sample.

Sequencing was performed on peripheral blood, taken on day 0 of AZD1222 vaccination. Here the chain combines TRBV18 and TRBJ2-7; 9 bases in the middle match TRBD1. The TCR sequence derives from an adult in good health. DNA sequence: TGTGCCAGCTCCCCCGGACAGGGGCCCTACGAGCAGTACTTC. It is translated as CASSPGQGPYEQYF.